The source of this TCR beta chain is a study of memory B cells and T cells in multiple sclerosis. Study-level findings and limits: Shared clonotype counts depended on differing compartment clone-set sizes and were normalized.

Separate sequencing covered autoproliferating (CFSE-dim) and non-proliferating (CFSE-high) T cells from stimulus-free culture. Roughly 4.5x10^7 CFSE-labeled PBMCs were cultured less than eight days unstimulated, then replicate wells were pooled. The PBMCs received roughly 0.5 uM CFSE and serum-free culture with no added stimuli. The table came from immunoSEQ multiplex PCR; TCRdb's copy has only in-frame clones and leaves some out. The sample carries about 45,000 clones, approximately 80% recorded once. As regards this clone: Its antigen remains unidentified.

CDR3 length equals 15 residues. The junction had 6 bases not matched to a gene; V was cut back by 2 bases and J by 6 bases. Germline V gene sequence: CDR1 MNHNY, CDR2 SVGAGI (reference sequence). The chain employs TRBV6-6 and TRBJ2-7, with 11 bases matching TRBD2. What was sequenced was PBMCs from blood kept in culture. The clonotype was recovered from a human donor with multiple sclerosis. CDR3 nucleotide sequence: TGTGCCAGCAGTTACACGACTAGCGGGGTGGGCGAGCAGTACTTC. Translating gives CASSYTTSGVGEQYF.